The following is a T cell receptor (beta chain) sequence with its context. The entry originates in a study of control samples from healthy donors and cancer patients. V was pared by 4 bases and J by 7 bases, with 14 bases between. The CDR3 is made up of 14 amino acids. From germline, CDR1 is MGHRA and CDR2 YSYEKL. Generated by immunoSEQ multiplex PCR, the TCRdb table keeps only in-frame clones and is missing some. Among more than 100,000 clones listed, more than 85% were seen once. The J gene is TRBJ2-1, the V gene TRBV4-1; D may match TRBD1 or TRBD2 (5 bases each). The TCR comes from a woman aged 18-29 years in good health. Material: blood. CDR3 protein: CASSPTGTSNEQFF. The CDR3 DNA reads as TGCGCCAGCAGCCCCACAGGTACTAGTAATGAGCAGTTCTTC.